Shown below are 17 T cell receptor beta chains from a single sample sequenced in a study of glioma-infiltrating T cells after dendritic cell vaccination. The table came from immunoSEQ multiplex PCR; TCRdb's copy has only in-frame clones and leaves some out. The data show around 10,000 clones, with 81% seen just once and roughly two fifths held by the top ten. The time point denotes: after dendritic cell vaccination, including at tumor progression/relapse. The source was blood, collected after dendritic cell vaccination. The receptor set was obtained from a human donor with glioblastoma.

This clone was counted between two and nine times. The chain has TRBV9 and TRBJ2-7; no reliable D call. Deletions cut 4 bases from V and 6 bases from J, with 11 bases between. The CDR3 runs 12 residues. CDR1 is SGDLS and CDR2 is YYNGEE in the germline V gene. The chain's CDR3 is CASSPNSGEQYF. CDR3 bases: TGTGCCAGCAGCCCAAATTCCGGCGAGCAGTACTTC.

The chain has TRBV28 and TRBJ1-5, with D tentatively TRBD1 (5 bases). Germline V gene data show CDR1 as MDHEN and CDR2 as SYDVKM. Trimming removed 8 bases at V and 3 bases at J, with 17 bases between. The CDR3 loop spans 15 amino acids. The chain's CDR3 is CASGSSWGDNQPQHF. The CDR3 region has the DNA TGTGCCAGCGGGAGTTCGTGGGGGGACAATCAGCCCCAGCATTTT.

This chain joins TRBV7-2 and TRBJ2-1, with TRBD2 matching over 9 bases. Germline trimming cut 5 bases from V and 10 bases from J; bases unmatched to any gene: 3. The CDR3 length is 12 residues. CDR1 and CDR2 (germline): SGHTA, FQGNSA. The CDR3 bases are TGTGCCAGCAGCCGCGGGACTAGCGAGCAGTTCTTC. This encodes CASSRGTSEQFF.

This clone was recorded only once. The chain is built from TRBV7-9 and TRBJ2-5; D is unclear. Trimming took 4 bases from V and 1 from J, leaving 13 bases between them. This CDR3 is 15 amino acids long. Germline V CDR1 and CDR2: SEHNR, FQNEAQ (reference sequence). CDR3 region: CASSSTWASQETQYF. Here the CDR3 DNA reads TGTGCCAGCAGCTCCACCTGGGCATCCCAAGAGACCCAGTACTTC.

The CDR3 loop is CASSSRDRNRDSPNNEQFF. The CDR3 coding sequence is TGTGCCAGCAGCTCCCGGGACAGAAACCGGGACTCGCCGAACAATGAGCAGTTCTTC. The rearrangement links TRBV7-9 to TRBJ2-1; possible D gene TRBD1, 7 bases. CDR1 and CDR2 from the germline V gene are SEHNR and FQNEAQ (reference sequence). Trimming took off 4 bases at V and 5 bases at J, with 27 bases between the two ends. This CDR3 is built from 19 residues. The full variable domain, in which reference TRBV7-9 and TRBJ2-1 provide the parts outside the CDR3, is DTGVSQNPRHKITKRGQNVTFRCDPISEHNRLYWYRQTLGQGPEFLTYFQNEAQLEKSRLLSDRFSAERPKGSFSTLEIQRTEQGDSAMYLCASSSRDRNRDSPNNEQFFGPGTRLTVL.

This sequence joins TRBV7-2 and TRBJ2-1; 11 positions agree with TRBD2. From germline, CDR1 is SGHTA and CDR2 FQGNSA. The CDR3 totals 17 residues. The ends lost 4 bases at V and 2 bases at J; junction bases unmatched: 7. The CDR3 region has the DNA TGTGCCAGCAGCTCGGGACTAGCGGATAGCACCTACAATGAGCAGTTCTTC. It is translated as CASSSGLADSTYNEQFF.

The rearrangement links TRBV9 to TRBJ2-6, with D possibly TRBD2 on 6 matching bases. From germline, CDR1 is SGDLS and CDR2 YYNGEE. The ends were cut back, 0 bases at V and 0 bases at J, with 10 bases in the middle. This CDR3 is 17 amino acids long. The CDR3 DNA follows: TGTGCCAGCAGCGTAGTTGGGGGGAACTCTGGGGCCAACGTCCTGACTTTC. Protein product: CASSVVGGNSGANVLTF. Full variable domain (outside the CDR3, taken from reference TRBV9 and TRBJ2-6): DSGVTQTPKHLITATGQRVTLRCSPRSGDLSVYWYQQSLDQGLQFLIQYYNGEERAKGNILERFSAQQFPDLHSELNLSSLELGDSALYFCASSVVGGNSGANVLTFGAGSRLTVL.

The V call is TRBV10-3, the J call TRBJ2-3; 8 bases map to TRBD2. Germline CDR1 is ENHRY and CDR2 is SYGVKD. This CDR3 is built from 14 residues. Trimming removed 6 bases from V and 2 bases from J; junction bases left unmatched: 4. The CDR3 DNA sequence: TGTGCCATCAGCAATAGCGGGAACACAGATACGCAGTATTTT. This gives the protein CAISNSGNTDTQYF.

The V gene is TRBV5-6, the J gene TRBJ1-6, with no clear D. Trimming cost V 1 base and J 7 bases, with 12 bases left between them. There are 15 residues in the CDR3. Germline loops: CDR1 SGHDT, CDR2 YYEEEE. The CDR3 DNA is TGTGCCAGCAGCTTGCGGACGGGAGTCAATTCACCCCTCCACTTT. Translating it yields CASSLRTGVNSPLHF.

V and J are TRBV6-5 and TRBJ1-6, with D possibly being TRBD1 (6 bases). Trimming took 6 bases from V and 5 from J, leaving 14 bases between them. This CDR3 is built from 15 residues. Germline lookup yields CDR1 MNHEY and CDR2 SVGAGI. Here the CDR3 DNA reads TGTGCCAGCAGCCCGAGGACAGTCGATAATTCACCCCTCCACTTT. As protein: CASSPRTVDNSPLHF.

The V call is TRBV7-3, the J call TRBJ2-3, with D unresolved. The V gene's germline CDR1 is SGHTA and CDR2 FQGTGA. The CDR3 has 14 residues. Trimming shortened V by 3 bases and J by 2 bases, and 9 bases separated the two germline ends. CDR3 in DNA: TGTGCCAGCAGCTTCCGAAGCCCCACAGATACGCAGTATTTT. Translated: CASSFRSPTDTQYF.

V gene TRBV5-5 combines with J gene TRBJ2-2; maybe TRBD2 (6 bases). V gave up 4 bases and J gave up 4 bases, with 8 bases separating them. The CDR3 runs to 13 residues. CDR1 is SGHKS and CDR2 is YYEKEE in the germline V gene (reference sequence). The CDR3, as DNA: TGTGCCAGCAGCCTCGGGGGCACCGGGGAGCTGTTTTTT. Translating it yields CASSLGGTGELFF.

This chain connects TRBV7-9 to TRBJ2-1; 10 nucleotides line up with TRBD2. CDR1 and CDR2 (germline): SEHNR, FQNEAQ (reference sequence). Trimming took 1 base from V and 9 from J; bases not matched to a gene: 9. CDR3 length: 16 residues. In DNA, the CDR3 is TGTGCCAGCAGCTTAGATCTAGCGGGAGTATCAGGTGAGCAGTTCTTC. As protein: CASSLDLAGVSGEQFF.

This chain joins TRBV18 and TRBJ2-3, with D unresolved. Germline CDR1 is KGHSH and CDR2 is LQKENI. Trimming took off 3 bases at V and 6 bases at J, with 13 bases between the two ends. The CDR3 has 14 amino acids. The chain's CDR3 is CASSPPLRPDTQYF. The CDR3 bases are TGTGCCAGCTCACCTCCCCTACGCCCGGATACGCAGTATTTT. The full variable domain, its missing parts supplied by reference TRBV18 and TRBJ2-3, is NAGVMQNPRHLVRRRGQEARLRCSPMKGHSHVYWYRQLPEEGLKFMVYLQKENIIDESGMPKERFSAEFPKEGPSILRIQQVVRGDSAAYFCASSPPLRPDTQYFGPGTRLTVL.

The rearrangement joins TRBV9 to TRBJ2-7; D not resolved. Germline loops: CDR1 SGDLS, CDR2 YYNGEE. The CDR3 covers 14 residues. V lost 0 bases to trimming and J lost 7 bases, with 14 bases between them. CDR3 DNA: TGTGCCAGCAGCGTAGATGGCGGTAGCCAGGAGCAGTACTTC. As protein: CASSVDGGSQEQYF.

This chain connects TRBV30 to TRBJ2-5, with 11 bases matching TRBD1. The CDR3 has 14 amino acids. V shed 3 bases, J shed 6 bases, and the junction held 6 bases outside the gene matches. Germline V gene sequence: CDR1 GTSNPN, CDR2 SVGIG (reference sequence). The CDR3 nucleotides read TGTGCCTGGAGCACGGGACAGGGGGTTCAGACCCAGTACTTC. Protein sequence: CAWSTGQGVQTQYF.

The rearrangement uses TRBV9 and TRBJ1-5, with D maybe TRBD1 (5 bases). Trimming took 4 bases from V and 6 from J, leaving 11 bases between them. The CDR3 is made up of 13 amino acids. Germline V gene sequence: CDR1 SGDLS, CDR2 YYNGEE. CDR3 bases: TGTGCCAGCAGCCCAGGGTTAGGTCAGCCCCAGCATTTT. This gives the protein CASSPGLGQPQHF.